This T cell receptor (beta chain) was captured by sequencing in a study of neurological immune-mediated disorders. Synthesis of cDNA used 5'RACE (with 10-nucleotide random UMIs). TCRdb fed the 5' RACE reads into MiXCR, producing one record per CDR3 protein. Among about 21,000 distinct CDR3 sequences, around 6% were seen once, and the ten largest hold about 45%. General study points: Healthy controls had more TCR clonal expansion than multiple sclerosis, which showed the least, whereas HTLV-1-associated myelopathy showed the most.

For sorted libraries, the input was about 920,000 CD4+ or CD8+ T cells. The CDR3 totals 13 residues. Germline V gene data show CDR1 as SGHVS and CDR2 as FQNEAQ. V was pared by 5 bases and J by 1 base, with 8 bases between. This clonotype is labeled medium-sized. No antigen is known for it. The rearrangement joins TRBV7-8 to TRBJ1-1; D gene unclear. The sequencing input was CD8+ T cells from blood. This TCR came from a man aged 18 to 35 in good health. CDR3 in amino acids: CASSTSPNTEAFF. The CDR3 DNA reads TGTGCCAGCAGCACCAGTCCGAACACTGAAGCTTTCTTT.